The 8 T cell receptor beta chains listed next were all sequenced from one sample in a study of shared clonotypes between healthy human individuals. TCRdb keeps only in-frame clones here, not all; method: immunoSEQ multiplex PCR. The sample lists approximately 2.3 million clones, more than 80% seen once, with about 0.39% in the top ten. Sequenced sample: naive CD4+ T cells from PBMCs. Sample subset: CD45RA+ positively selected. The receptors shown here come from a man younger than 35 in good health. Some clones in this sample may be carry-over from other donors' samples.

The gene calls are TRBV11-3 and TRBJ2-7, with a possible D match to TRBD1 (5 bases). The CDR3 runs 15 residues. The germline CDR1 and CDR2 sequences are SGHNT and YENEEA. Trimming shortened V by 5 bases and J by 6 bases, and 20 bases separated the two germline ends. The CDR3 DNA reads TGTGCCAGCAGCGAATACCCGACAGCTCCAACCGAGCAGTACTTC. Protein sequence: CASSEYPTAPTEQYF.

V and J are TRBV5-4 and TRBJ1-2; no definite D call. V shed 4 bases and J shed 2 bases, with 18 bases lying between them. The length of the CDR3 is 16 residues. CDR1 SGHNT and CDR2 YYREEE come from the germline V gene (reference sequence). CDR3 in amino acids: CASSVPEREANYGYTF. The CDR3 nucleotides read TGTGCCAGCAGCGTTCCTGAAAGGGAGGCGAACTATGGCTACACCTTC.

The V call is TRBV7-6, the J call TRBJ2-1, with 11 bases lining up with TRBD2. The CDR3 spans 18 residues. The J segment lost 5 bases and the V segment lost 0 bases, leaving 9 bases of the junction unmatched. Germline CDR1 SGHVS, CDR2 FNYEAQ. CDR3 loop: CASSLAPASGRRNNEQFF. The CDR3 nucleotides are TGTGCCAGCAGCTTAGCGCCGGCTAGCGGGAGGCGAAACAATGAGCAGTTCTTC. The full variable domain, completed using reference TRBV7-6 and TRBJ2-1, is GAGVSQSPRYKVTKRGQDVALRCDPISGHVSLYWYRQALGQGPEFLTYFNYEAQQDKSGLPNDRFSAERPEGSISTLTIQRTEQRDSAMYRCASSLAPASGRRNNEQFFGPGTRLTVL.

The rearrangement links TRBV11-2 to TRBJ1-4; TRBD1 is a possible D gene (5 bases). V was pared by 2 bases and J by 3 bases, with 10 bases between. Germline V gene data show CDR1 as SGHAT and CDR2 as FQNNGV. The CDR3 covers 15 residues. The CDR3 loop is CASSLKGLPNEKLFF. Written as DNA, the CDR3 is TGTGCCAGCAGCTTAAAGGGACTGCCTAATGAAAAACTGTTTTTT. The variable domain in full, completed from reference TRBV11-2 and TRBJ1-4, reads EAGVAQSPRYKIIEKRQSVAFWCNPISGHATLYWYQQILGQGPKLLIQFQNNGVVDDSQLPKDRFSAERLKGVDSTLKIQPAKLEDSAVYLCASSLKGLPNEKLFFGSGTQLSVL.

Here the CDR3 reads CASSPNPGQGDEQYF. The CDR3 DNA reads TGCGCCAGCAGCCCGAATCCGGGACAGGGGGACGAGCAGTACTTC. The gene calls are TRBV5-1 and TRBJ2-7, with TRBD1 matching 11 bases. The CDR3 extends over 15 amino acids. Germline CDR1 SGHRS, CDR2 YFSETQ. With V trimmed by 4 bases and J by 5 bases, 8 bases remained unmatched. Supplemented by reference TRBV5-1 and TRBJ2-7, the full variable domain reads KAGVTQTPRYLIKTRGQQVTLSCSPISGHRSVSWYQQTPGQGLQFLFEYFSETQRNKGNFPGRFSGRQFSNSRSEMNVSTLELGDSALYLCASSPNPGQGDEQYFGPGTRLTVT.

The chain uses TRBV5-1 and TRBJ1-2; D uncertain. Germline V gives CDR1 SGHRS, CDR2 YFSETQ. Trimming removed 7 bases from V and 8 bases from J, with 15 bases in between. The CDR3 has 12 amino acids. In nucleotides, the CDR3 is TGCGCCAGCCTTGGGGAGGGCGAGGGCTACACCTTC. Translation gives CASLGEGEGYTF.

V usage is TRBV19 and J usage is TRBJ2-2; D is unresolved. Germline CDR1 LNHDA, CDR2 SQIVND (reference sequence). The CDR3 length is 11 residues. With 7 bases removed from V and 5 bases from J, the gap between germline ends came to 5 bases. CDR3 bases: TGTGCCAGTACCATGACCGGGGAGCTGTTTTTT. It codes for CASTMTGELFF.

CDR3 in amino acids: CASSHQTGSMNTEAFF. The CDR3 bases are TGCGCCAGCAGCCACCAGACAGGGTCAATGAACACTGAAGCTTTCTTT. The chain combines TRBV4-1 with TRBJ1-1; TRBD1 matches at 7 bases. CDR1 and CDR2 from the germline V gene are MGHRA and YSYEKL. This CDR3 region has 16 residues. V shed 3 bases and J 0 bases; nucleotides not matched to a gene: 7.